The rows below give T cell receptor beta chains drawn from one sample of a study of OX40 agonist ivuxolimab in advanced cancers. Profiling relied on immunoSEQ multiplex PCR, and the TCRdb table lists in-frame clones only, not all of them. The data contain 80,000 to 100,000 clones, around 86% of them singletons. The sequenced sample was CD4+ or CD8+ T cells sorted from blood, obtained in a trial of the OX40 agonist ivuxolimab. All receptors come from an adult with an advanced solid tumor such as melanoma, head and neck, liver or kidney cancer. Both conserved end residues are trimmed from each CDR3. Fields, in order: J gene, V gene, CDR3 protein.

>TRBJ1-1|TRBV10-3
AIRIQGGSEAF
>TRBJ1-2|TRBV2
ASSEGENGYT
>TRBJ2-2|TRBV11-3
AANNTGELF
>TRBJ1-2|TRBV6-1
ASSEPGQGHGYT
>TRBJ1-4|TRBV10-2
ASSQLAIPGEKLF
>TRBJ2-1|TRBV7-2
ASSRPSGMGSYNEQF
>TRBJ1-5|TRBV19
ASKMTVLGSNQPQH
>TRBJ2-7|TRBV2
ASSTGAQEQY
>TRBJ2-1|TRBV6-5
ASSYEGASSNEQF
>TRBJ2-5|TRBV5-1
ASSLARGARVQETQY
>TRBJ2-7|TRBV6-5
ASSYSPLAQVNEQY
>TRBJ2-3|TRBV6-1
ASRLKDTQY
>TRBJ2-7|TRBV5-4
ASSSWGLAGEQY
>TRBJ2-6|TRBV30
AWYSRDREGPSGANVLT
>TRBJ2-7|TRBV7-6
ASSRQGVSYEQY
>TRBJ1-5|TRBV6-6
ASSYSKGRWDQPQH
>TRBJ1-1|TRBV18
ASSPRGQGGTEAF
>TRBJ1-3|TRBV5-1
ASSLEGSSGNTIY
>TRBJ2-7|TRBV5-5
ASSLEQGGEQY
>TRBJ1-6|TRBV13
ASSLWGNNSPLH
>TRBJ1-2|TRBV30
AWATINYGYT
>TRBJ2-5|TRBV29-1
SERTGRQETQY
>TRBJ2-5|TRBV7-3
CPFGGGETQY
>TRBJ2-1|TRBV5-4
ASSMDRAPYNEQF
>TRBJ2-7|TRBV4-2
ASSQEDRGSYEQY
>TRBJ1-2|TRBV7-2
ASRGTDIYGYT
>TRBJ2-5|TRBV5-1
ASSLTGGRETQY
>TRBJ2-3|TRBV9
ASSVISGGAGTDTQY
>TRBJ1-1|TRBV27
ASKDPPQGPEAF
>TRBJ2-7|TRBV7-9
ASSLDRGYEQY
>TRBJ1-2|TRBV19
ASSIFGTRANYGYT
>TRBJ1-4|TRBV18
ASSPPGQEKLF
>TRBJ2-7|TRBV14
ASRISGAYEQY
>TRBJ2-3|TRBV11-2
ASSSLGVAGVLTDTQY
>TRBJ2-5|TRBV2
AVQGYQETQY
>TRBJ2-2|TRBV7-3
ASSSYIGGTGELF
>TRBJ1-1|TRBV5-1
ASSLEAGRTEAF
>TRBJ2-7|TRBV10-3
AISVSGVSYEQY
>TRBJ2-7|TRBV19
ASSSSGLQGWQY
>TRBJ2-1|TRBV5-4
ASSKTRDEQF
>TRBJ2-1|TRBV27
ASSFRLAGAYNEQF
>TRBJ1-5|TRBV7-9
ASSQSEGVNQPQH
>TRBJ1-5|TRBV6-5
ASRQEGRNQPQH
>TRBJ1-1|TRBV19
ASSIAGPKTEAF
>TRBJ1-2|TRBV27
ASSSTGFSYGYT
>TRBJ1-1|TRBV15
ATSRQQNTEAF
>TRBJ2-1|TRBV7-2
ASSPKGPLGNEQF
>TRBJ2-5|TRBV2
ASSDSGEETQY
>TRBJ2-1|TRBV7-2
ASSLDVPTSGGSNEQF
>TRBJ1-2|TRBV14
ASSQEDRVSYGYT
>TRBJ2-3|TRBV11-2
ASSLHHGIAQY
>TRBJ2-6|TRBV5-1
ASSFKQLAALAGANVLT
>TRBJ1-5|TRBV6-1
ASRTGAGNQPQH
>TRBJ1-3|TRBV9
ASSFTGTGSSGNTIY
>TRBJ1-1|TRBV6-7
ASSTYEGALVGTEAF
>TRBJ2-3|TRBV6-5
ASQLSVYTDTQY
>TRBJ1-1|TRBV5-1
ASSGGRAEAF
>TRBJ2-5|TRBV7-2
ASSSGGAGETQY
>TRBJ1-2|TRBV15
ATSSGGGYGHT
>TRBJ2-1|TRBV5-5
ASSFPGQGGNEQF